This is a list of T cell receptor beta chains from one sample in a study of cytomegalovirus exposure and HLA in healthy donors. Assay used: immunoSEQ multiplex PCR; TCRdb lists only in-frame clones, some missing. The sample includes roughly 56,000 clones, roughly 89% of them seen just once. Material for sequencing was PBMCs. The receptors were sampled from a woman between 18 and 29 years old in good health and CMV-seronegative. The CDR3 runs from the conserved cysteine through the conserved F or W. Fields, in order: CDR3 protein, CDR3 DNA, V gene, J gene, D gene, clone size. A D gene is named only where the DNA matches it firmly. The size field is filled for only some rows; it gives once, few, many or a size class.

cdr3_aa: CASSVRQGEGYNEQFF
cdr3_nt: TGTGCCAGCAGCGTCAGACAGGGTGAGGGCTACAATGAGCAGTTCTTC
v_call: TRBV9
j_call: TRBJ2-1
d_call: TRBD1
clone_size: .

cdr3_aa: CASSSRRSYEQYF
cdr3_nt: TGTGCCAGCAGCTCTAGGCGGAGCTACGAGCAGTACTTC
v_call: TRBV11-2
j_call: TRBJ2-7
d_call: .
clone_size: .

cdr3_aa: CASSSTGEETQYF
cdr3_nt: TGTGCCAGCAGCTCCACAGGGGAAGAGACCCAGTACTTC
v_call: TRBV7-3
j_call: TRBJ2-5
d_call: TRBD1
clone_size: .

cdr3_aa: CASQKTAALYGYTF
cdr3_nt: TGTGCCAGCCAGAAGACAGCTGCCCTCTATGGCTACACCTTC
v_call: TRBV6-1
j_call: TRBJ1-2
d_call: .
clone_size: .

cdr3_aa: CASSLASSDRENTEAFF
cdr3_nt: TGTGCCAGCAGCTTAGCGTCGTCGGACAGGGAGAACACTGAAGCTTTCTTT
v_call: TRBV7-3
j_call: TRBJ1-1
d_call: TRBD1
clone_size: .

cdr3_aa: CASSLAWGGTEAFF
cdr3_nt: TGTGCCAGCAGCTTGGCCTGGGGGGGCACTGAAGCTTTCTTT
v_call: TRBV5-8
j_call: TRBJ1-1
d_call: .
clone_size: .

cdr3_aa: CAWSVGTKQPQHF
cdr3_nt: TGTGCCTGGAGTGTAGGGACTAAGCAGCCCCAGCATTTT
v_call: TRBV30
j_call: TRBJ1-5
d_call: .
clone_size: .

cdr3_aa: CASRQGPTWDTQYF
cdr3_nt: TGTGCCAGCAGACAGGGTCCAACCTGGGATACGCAGTATTTT
v_call: TRBV7-9
j_call: TRBJ2-3
d_call: .
clone_size: .

cdr3_aa: CASSLAGQLFGEKLFF
cdr3_nt: TGTGCCAGCAGCTTAGCGGGCCAGCTCTTTGGGGAAAAACTGTTTTTT
v_call: TRBV7-9
j_call: TRBJ1-4
d_call: .
clone_size: .

cdr3_aa: CASRKTALEQYF
cdr3_nt: TGTGCCAGCAGAAAGACAGCGCTCGAGCAGTACTTC
v_call: TRBV6-6
j_call: TRBJ2-7
d_call: .
clone_size: .

cdr3_aa: CASSRTGGADTQYF
cdr3_nt: TGTGCCAGCAGTCGAACAGGGGGCGCAGATACGCAGTATTTT
v_call: TRBV6-5
j_call: TRBJ2-3
d_call: TRBD1
clone_size: once

cdr3_aa: CASIGEWNQPQHF
cdr3_nt: TGTGCCAGTATCGGTGAATGGAATCAGCCCCAGCATTTT
v_call: TRBV19
j_call: TRBJ1-5
d_call: .
clone_size: .

cdr3_aa: CASSLSTPGSRGDYEQYF
cdr3_nt: TGCGCCAGCAGCTTGTCCACGCCAGGCTCGCGGGGGGACTACGAGCAGTACTTC
v_call: TRBV5-1
j_call: TRBJ2-7
d_call: TRBD2
clone_size: .

cdr3_aa: CSAGGSSYGYTF
cdr3_nt: TGCAGCGCAGGGGGCTCAAGCTATGGCTACACCTTC
v_call: TRBV29-1
j_call: TRBJ1-2
d_call: TRBD1
clone_size: .

cdr3_aa: CASSWDRGTEAFF
cdr3_nt: TGTGCCAGCAGCTGGGACAGGGGCACTGAAGCTTTCTTT
v_call: TRBV5-4
j_call: TRBJ1-1
d_call: TRBD1
clone_size: .

cdr3_aa: CASSLGGRGSYNEQFF
cdr3_nt: TGCGCCAGCAGCTTGGGGGGTCGGGGCTCCTACAATGAGCAGTTCTTC
v_call: TRBV5-1
j_call: TRBJ2-1
d_call: .
clone_size: .

cdr3_aa: CASSRTGNLGEQYF
cdr3_nt: TGTGCCAGCAGCAGGACAGGGAATCTCGGCGAGCAGTACTTC
v_call: TRBV5-4
j_call: TRBJ2-7
d_call: TRBD1
clone_size: .